This entry lists 20 T cell receptor beta chains sequenced from one sample in a study of shared clonotypes between healthy human individuals (dated by TCRdb to 2019 to 2021). Library preparation employed the immunoSEQ multiplex PCR assay. The source is immuneACCESS, and TCRdb retained only in-frame sequences with V and J called. Part of the clones is not carried over; for the studies checked, unresolved V genes explain less than half of this, and the remainder is unexplained. Within this sample are millions of clones, with roughly 92% of them counted one time only. The biggest ten clones account for around 0.14% of the sample. Sequencing input: naive CD4+ T cells sorted from blood. The sample's cell subset or site label, in plain terms: CD45RA+ positively selected. The receptors come from a man aged 18 to 29 in good health.

The V gene is TRBV19, the J gene TRBJ2-5; TRBD1 agrees at 9 bases. Trimming took 1 base from V and 5 from J; bases not matched to a gene: 8. The CDR3 sequence is 16 residues long. Germline V gene data show CDR1 as LNHDA and CDR2 as SQIVND (reference sequence). Here the CDR3 DNA reads TGTGCCAGTAGTATAGCGCAGGGACAGGGTTTTGAGACCCAGTACTTC. This translates into CASSIAQGQGFETQYF.

As DNA, the CDR3 is TGTGCCAGCAGCTCTAGGACAGATACTTGGCATGAGCAGTTCTTC. Translated: CASSSRTDTWHEQFF. The rearrangement joins TRBV6-5 to TRBJ2-1; D is possibly TRBD1 (6 bases). Trimming took 6 bases from V and 8 from J, leaving 20 bases between them. CDR3 length equals 15 residues. In germline, CDR1 is MNHEY, CDR2 SVGAGI.

This sequence joins TRBV19 and TRBJ2-7, with 10 bases identical to TRBD1. Trimming removed 6 bases from V and 0 bases from J; junction bases left unmatched: 5. CDR1 and CDR2 from the germline V gene are LNHDA and SQIVND (reference sequence). CDR3 length equals 15 residues. The CDR3 DNA is TGTGCCAGTAGCCCGGACAGGGGGATCTCCTACGAGCAGTACTTC. Its protein product is CASSPDRGISYEQYF.

The chain is built from TRBV6-5 and TRBJ2-3; 9 nucleotides align to TRBD1. This CDR3 comprises 14 residues. The J segment lost 6 bases and the V segment lost 7 bases, leaving 8 bases of the junction unmatched. Germline V gene sequence: CDR1 MNHEY, CDR2 SVGAGI. In DNA, the CDR3 is TGTGCCAGCAAAACCGGGACAGGGAGGGATACGCAGTATTTT. It specifies CASKTGTGRDTQYF.

The CDR3 DNA sequence: TGTGCCAGCAGCCAAGATCTTGGACAGGGCAGGGTGCAGTACTTC. This gives the protein CASSQDLGQGRVQYF. The chain recombines TRBV4-2 with TRBJ2-7; TRBD1 agrees at 8 bases. Germline trimming cut 0 bases from V and 9 bases from J; bases unmatched to any gene: 10. There are 15 residues in the CDR3. The germline CDR1 and CDR2 sequences are LGHNA and YNFKEQ.

The V gene is TRBV7-3, the J gene TRBJ2-1; D perhaps matches TRBD1 (6 bases). With 0 bases removed from V and 7 bases from J, the gap between germline ends came to 7 bases. This CDR3 is built from 13 residues. The germline gives CDR1 SGHTA, CDR2 FQGTGA. The CDR3 region is CASSLTTGNEQFF. CDR3 in DNA: TGTGCCAGCAGCTTAACTACAGGGAATGAGCAGTTCTTC.

J is TRBJ1-1 and V is TRBV6-1; D is unresolved. CDR1 is MNHNS and CDR2 is SASEGT in the germline V gene. This CDR3 is built from 13 residues. Trimming shortened V by 7 bases and J by 5 bases, and 14 bases separated the two germline ends. The CDR3 DNA is TGTGCCAGCACCCAGCAAGGAGGGACTGAAGCTTTCTTT. The encoded protein is CASTQQGGTEAFF.

This chain joins TRBV10-2 and TRBJ1-5; no firm D call. This CDR3 has 12 residues. In germline, CDR1 is WSHSY, CDR2 SAAADI. V lost 5 bases, J lost 4 bases, and 6 bases lay in between. The chain's CDR3 is CASSSGNQPQHF. In DNA, the CDR3 is TGCGCCAGCAGTTCGGGGAATCAGCCCCAGCATTTT.

The chain couples TRBV5-6 to TRBJ2-2; TRBD2 is a possible D gene (5 bases). V was trimmed by 0 bases and J by 3 bases, leaving 12 bases between them. There are 16 residues in the CDR3. The germline V gene has CDR1 SGHDT and CDR2 YYEEEE. The CDR3 nucleotides are TGTGCCAGCAGCTTGGGGCCAGGACTCTACACCGGGGAGCTGTTTTTT. Residues: CASSLGPGLYTGELFF.

The gene calls are TRBV7-2 and TRBJ2-3; 13 positions match TRBD2. Germline CDR1 and CDR2: SGHTA and FQGNSA. Trimming removed 3 bases from V and 4 bases from J; junction bases left unmatched: 4. CDR3 length equals 16 residues. The CDR3 reads CASSLGLAGRADTQYF. CDR3 nucleotide sequence: TGTGCCAGCAGCTTGGGACTAGCGGGGAGGGCAGATACGCAGTATTTT.

V and J are TRBV6-6 and TRBJ2-2, with D hard to call. Trimming stripped 2 bases from V and 3 bases from J, with 10 bases between. CDR1 is MNHNY and CDR2 is SVGAGI in the germline V gene (reference sequence). This CDR3 has 15 residues. CDR3 in DNA: TGTGCCAGCAGTTACGCCAGCGAGCACACCGGGGAGCTGTTTTTT. Its translation: CASSYASEHTGELFF.

V usage is TRBV6-6 and J usage is TRBJ2-7; D might be TRBD1 (6 bases). Germline CDR1 MNHNY, CDR2 SVGAGI (reference sequence). There are 14 residues in the CDR3. Trimming took 2 bases from V and 6 from J, leaving 14 bases between them. The CDR3 region is CASSYGPGAGEQYF. CDR3 DNA: TGTGCCAGCAGTTACGGTCCAGGGGCAGGCGAGCAGTACTTC.

Comments on this clone: The sample holds other DNA sequences that translate to the same CDR3. The rearrangement links TRBV5-1 to TRBJ1-1; D is undetermined. CDR3 size: 14 residues. Trimming took off 0 bases at V and 4 bases at J, with 10 bases between the two ends. Germline V lookup: CDR1 SGHRS, CDR2 YFSETQ. CDR3 region: CASSLGGSRTEAFF. In nucleotides, the CDR3 is TGCGCCAGCAGCTTGGGGGGTTCGCGCACTGAAGCTTTCTTT.

The rearrangement joins TRBV30 to TRBJ1-2; D call uncertain. The CDR3 is 13 amino acids. CDR1 is GTSNPN, CDR2 SVGIG, per germline (reference sequence). Trimming cost V 3 bases and J 4 bases, with 12 bases left between them. CDR3 residues: CAWRFGESYGYTF. The CDR3 region has the DNA TGTGCCTGGAGGTTCGGGGAAAGCTATGGCTACACCTTC.

The chain is built from TRBV6-6 and TRBJ2-7; 8 bases fit TRBD1. The germline V gene encodes CDR1 MNHNY and CDR2 SVGAGI (reference sequence). This CDR3 spans 12 amino acids. Trimming cost V 4 bases and J 10 bases; bases outside gene matches: 6. In DNA, the CDR3 is TGTGCCAGCAGTTTGCAGGGGGCCGAACAGTACTTC. Its translation is CASSLQGAEQYF.

DNA for the CDR3: TGTGCCATCAGTGAAGGGTCAGCGGAAAAACTGTTTTTT. It is translated as CAISEGSAEKLFF. This chain joins TRBV10-3 and TRBJ1-4, with D hard to call. Trimming pared 3 bases from V and 8 bases from J, leaving 10 bases between. Germline CDR1 and CDR2: ENHRY and SYGVKD. This CDR3 region has 13 residues.

The chain uses TRBV6-6 and TRBJ1-1; no reliable D call. The germline CDR1 and CDR2 sequences are MNHNY and SVGAGI (reference sequence). The CDR3 sequence is 14 residues long. V was cut by 1 base and J by 3 bases, with 9 bases left in between. The DNA of the CDR3 is TGTGCCAGCAGTTACTGGGTTCGTGACACTGAAGCTTTCTTT. Translating it yields CASSYWVRDTEAFF.

This clone turned up a few times. This rearrangement joins TRBV30 to TRBJ1-5; D possibly corresponds to TRBD1 (5 bases). CDR3 size: 13 residues. Between the trimmed V and J ends, which lost 4 bases and 5 bases, there was a span of 12 bases. Germline V gene sequence: CDR1 GTSNPN, CDR2 SVGIG (reference sequence). CDR3 protein: CAWTPGQYQPQHF. The CDR3 coding sequence is TGTGCCTGGACCCCGGGGCAGTATCAGCCCCAGCATTTT.

Only one count was recorded for this clone. V and J are TRBV29-1 and TRBJ1-2, with D perhaps TRBD1 (5 bases). CDR1 and CDR2 from the germline V gene are SQVTM and ANQGSEA. The CDR3 is 12 amino acids. The V gene lost 6 bases and the J gene lost 2 bases, with 10 bases spanning the gap. CDR3: CSVGTINYGYTF. In DNA form, the CDR3 reads TGCAGCGTAGGGACGATCAACTATGGCTACACCTTC.

The chain couples TRBV7-9 to TRBJ1-3; the match to TRBD1 covers 7 bases. V trimming: 5 bases; J trimming: 1 base; junction bases outside the gene matches: 5. The CDR3 covers 15 residues. Germline V gene sequence: CDR1 SEHNR, CDR2 FQNEAQ (reference sequence). The CDR3 sequence: CASSPGTASGNTIYF. CDR3 coding DNA: TGTGCCAGCAGCCCCGGGACAGCTTCTGGAAACACCATATATTTT.